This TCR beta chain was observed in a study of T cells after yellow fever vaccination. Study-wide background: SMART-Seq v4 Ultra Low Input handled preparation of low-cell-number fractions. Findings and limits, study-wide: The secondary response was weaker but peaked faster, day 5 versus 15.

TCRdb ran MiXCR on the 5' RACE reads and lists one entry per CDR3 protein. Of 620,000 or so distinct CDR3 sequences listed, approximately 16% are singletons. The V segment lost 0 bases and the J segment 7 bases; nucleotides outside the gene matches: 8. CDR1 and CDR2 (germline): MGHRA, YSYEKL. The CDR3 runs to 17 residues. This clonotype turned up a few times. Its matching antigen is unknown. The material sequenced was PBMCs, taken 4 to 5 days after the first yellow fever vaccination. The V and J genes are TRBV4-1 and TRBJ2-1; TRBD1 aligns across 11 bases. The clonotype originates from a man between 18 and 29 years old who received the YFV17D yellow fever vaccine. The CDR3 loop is CASSQDPGTGGRNEQFF. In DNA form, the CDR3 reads TGCGCCAGCAGCCAAGACCCTGGGACAGGGGGTCGGAATGAGCAGTTCTTC.